What follows are 20 T cell receptor beta chains derived from one specimen sequenced in a study of CD8 T cells in cerebrospinal fluid in Alzheimer's disease. TCRdb reprocessed the 10x single-cell sequencing reads; each CDR3 protein has one entry and no DNA is given. Here the sample table reports several hundred distinct CDR3 sequences. Sequencing was done on a sample of cerebrospinal fluid. Source of these receptors: a human donor with Parkinson's disease.

Frequency places this clonotype as medium-sized. V gene TRBV20-1 combines with J gene TRBJ1-1; as DNA is missing, the TRBD1 call by TCRdb cannot be tested. Germline lookup yields CDR1 DFQATT and CDR2 SNEGSKA (reference sequence). The CDR3 is 13 residues long. The CDR3 is CSARWTSNTEAFF.

This clonotype is classed as medium-sized (0.01 to 0.1%) by frequency. This chain joins TRBV6-5 and TRBJ1-4. Germline V gene sequence: CDR1 MNHEY, CDR2 SVGAGI. This CDR3 is built from 14 residues. The CDR3 loop reads CASSQQWTNEKLFF.

This clonotype is identified as large from frequency. The chain employs TRBV6-5 and TRBJ2-3; TCRdb gives TRBD1 as the D gene, but with no DNA this cannot be confirmed. CDR3 length: 14 amino acids. Germline CDR1 and CDR2: MNHEY and SVGAGI. CDR3 loop: CASRRDRGVDTQYF.

Judged by frequency, this clonotype is medium-sized (0.01 to 0.1%). The V and J genes are TRBV19 and TRBJ2-6; checking the TCRdb D call of TRBD2 is not possible without DNA. Per the germline V gene, CDR1 is LNHDA and CDR2 is SQIVND (reference sequence). The CDR3 runs 15 residues. The CDR3 region is CASSQRVSGANVLTF.

According to its frequency, this clonotype is medium-sized (0.01 to 0.1%). The chain employs TRBV7-8 and TRBJ2-3; TCRdb designates TRBD1, a call that cannot be tested without DNA. CDR1 and CDR2 (germline): SGHVS, FQNEAQ. The CDR3 extends over 15 amino acids. The CDR3 protein is CASSLARGITDTQYF.

According to its frequency, this clonotype is large. The CDR3 sequence: CASPASGGKKRYIDTQYF. The chain uses TRBV2 and TRBJ2-3; the TRBD2 assignment by TCRdb is unverifiable without DNA. CDR1 and CDR2 from the germline V gene are SNHLY and FYNNEI. The CDR3 is 18 residues long.

Considering frequency, this clonotype is large. This rearrangement joins TRBV6-6 to TRBJ1-1; TCRdb reports TRBD1, a call that lacks DNA to check it against. Germline V gene data show CDR1 as MNHNY and CDR2 as SVGAGI (reference sequence). CDR3 length: 13 residues. The CDR3 is CASSRDRATEAFF.

By frequency, this clonotype registers medium-sized. The chain employs TRBV6-5 and TRBJ1-4. Germline V lookup: CDR1 MNHEY, CDR2 SVGAGI. The CDR3 has 14 residues. The CDR3 region is CASKDTGWDEKLFF.

Measured by frequency, this clonotype is medium-sized. The chain is built from TRBV4-3 and TRBJ1-2; the D call of TRBD1 rests on TCRdb alone, since no DNA is present to check it. Germline-derived CDR1 and CDR2 are LGHNA and YSLEER. The CDR3 length is 15 residues. CDR3 loop: CASSQRQGDNYGYTF.

Frequency places this clonotype as medium-sized. The V and J genes are TRBV9 and TRBJ2-1; TCRdb lists TRBD2, though no DNA is available to test this call. CDR1 and CDR2 (germline): SGDLS, YYNGEE. The CDR3 extends over 14 amino acids. The chain's CDR3 is CASDLGLAGNEQFF.

This clonotype registers medium-sized by frequency. The rearrangement joins TRBV28 to TRBJ1-3; TCRdb returns TRBD1, unconfirmable since there is no DNA. The CDR3 is 16 amino acids. The germline V gene encodes CDR1 MDHEN and CDR2 SYDVKM. CDR3 in amino acids: CASSHLGGSSGNTIYF.

This clonotype is identified as large (0.1 to 1%) from frequency. The chain couples TRBV20-1 to TRBJ1-1; TCRdb indicates TRBD1, and absent DNA this call remains unverified. The CDR3 sequence is 11 residues long. CDR1 is DFQATT and CDR2 is SNEGSKA in the germline V gene (reference sequence). The CDR3 loop is CSARVGQKAFF.

This clonotype is identified as hyperexpanded from frequency. The V call is TRBV10-3, the J call TRBJ2-1; TCRdb's D call of TRBD1 is untestable without DNA. The germline CDR1 and CDR2 sequences are ENHRY and SYGVKD. The CDR3 has 13 residues. The CDR3 reads CAISESEDTKQFF.

This clonotype registers medium-sized by frequency. V and J are TRBV14 and TRBJ1-1; TCRdb proposes TRBD1, but this gene call is untestable without DNA. The CDR3 extends over 15 amino acids. Germline lookup yields CDR1 SGHDN and CDR2 FVKESK. CDR3 sequence: CASSQAPQGVTEAFF.

In terms of frequency, this clonotype is medium-sized. The chain has TRBV5-1 and TRBJ2-4; TCRdb calls TRBD1, which cannot be checked without DNA. The CDR3 is 17 amino acids. Germline values: CDR1 SGHRS, CDR2 YFSETQ. This CDR3 is CASSFTTGGTTKNIQYF.

This clonotype ranks as medium-sized in terms of frequency. The chain couples TRBV20-1 to TRBJ2-2. The CDR3 is made up of 14 amino acids. CDR1 and CDR2 (germline): DFQATT, SNEGSKA (reference sequence). This chain's CDR3 is CSARDRTVGGELFF.

The chain combines TRBV28 with TRBJ1-5; no DNA is available, so the TRBD1 call from TCRdb remains unchecked. Germline-derived CDR1 and CDR2 are MDHEN and SYDVKM. The CDR3 is 15 residues long. CDR3 loop: CASSLSDRAGQPQHF.

Considering frequency, this clonotype is large. V is TRBV20-1 and J is TRBJ1-2; TCRdb returns TRBD1, unconfirmable since there is no DNA. The germline V gene has CDR1 DFQATT and CDR2 SNEGSKA (reference sequence). This CDR3 comprises 14 residues. CDR3 protein: CSAIPWGSSYGYTF.

Its frequency marks this clonotype as large. This rearrangement joins TRBV7-2 to TRBJ2-5; checking the TCRdb D call of TRBD2 is not possible without DNA. Germline V gene lookup returns CDR1 SGHTA and CDR2 FQGNSA. This CDR3 contains 17 residues. The CDR3 loop reads CASSPMLAGGPGETQYF. Full variable domain (outside the CDR3, taken from reference TRBV7-2 and TRBJ2-5): GAGVSQSPSNKVTEKGKDVELRCDPISGHTALYWYRQSLGQGLEFLIYFQGNSAPDKSGLPSDRFSAERTGGSVSTLTIQRTQQEDSAVYLCASSPMLAGGPGETQYFGPGTRLLVL.

This clonotype is called large based on its frequency. The chain uses TRBV6-1 and TRBJ2-2; TCRdb proposes TRBD1, but this gene call is untestable without DNA. Germline V gives CDR1 MNHNS, CDR2 SASEGT. The CDR3 sequence is 16 residues long. CDR3 amino acids: CASSDGTRRNTGELFF.